A selection of T cell receptor beta chains follows, all from one sample in a study of CD8 T cells in ankylosing spondylitis. MiXCR, applied by TCRdb to the 5' RACE reads, yields one record per CDR3 protein. There are about 340,000 distinct CDR3 sequences in the sample; 20% to 25% occur only once, and about 12% lies in the top ten. The sample was blood, either unsorted or a sorted T cell fraction (not recorded which). Receptors were obtained from a male donor with ankylosing spondylitis or in good health (not recorded which). Each CDR3 is given with its conserved first and last residue. Fields, in order: clone size, V gene, D gene, J gene, CDR3 protein, CDR3 DNA. D genes are given only for firm matches. Clone size is shown for a subset of rows, as once, few, many or a class of expanded clone.

>few|TRBV7-9|.|TRBJ2-1
CASSSDRLGREQFF
TGTGCCAGCAGCTCCGACCGGTTAGGGAGAGAGCAGTTCTTC
>.|TRBV12-3/TRBV12-4|TRBD2|TRBJ2-3
CASILSRASGGTDTQYF
TGTGCCAGCATCCTATCTCGGGCTAGCGGGGGGACAGATACGCAGTATTTT
>few|TRBV6-5|.|TRBJ2-7
CASSYGQGIINEQYF
TGTGCCAGCAGTTACGGGCAGGGCATAATTAACGAGCAGTACTTC
>few|TRBV4-1|.|TRBJ2-3
CASSQGTPGHRNTDTQYF
TGCGCCAGCAGCCAAGGAACCCCGGGACACCGCAACACAGATACGCAGTATTTT
>many|TRBV27|.|TRBJ2-2
CASSGAGELFF
TGTGCCAGCAGTGGGGCCGGGGAGCTGTTTTTT
>few|TRBV28|.|TRBJ2-1
CASSPTHSGEQFF
TGTGCCAGCAGCCCAACGCATTCCGGTGAGCAGTTCTTC
>.|TRBV12-3/TRBV12-4|.|TRBJ1-6
CASNLGGSNSPLHF
TGTGCCAGCAACCTAGGGGGGTCTAATTCACCCCTCCACTTT
>.|TRBV5-1|TRBD1|TRBJ1-1
CASRGDRDETEAFF
TGCGCCAGCAGAGGTGACAGGGATGAGACTGAAGCTTTCTTT
>.|TRBV29-1|.|TRBJ2-2
CSAQGDTGELFF
TGCAGCGCACAGGGAGACACCGGGGAGCTGTTTTTT
>few|TRBV12-3/TRBV12-4|.|TRBJ2-7
CASSPILAYEQYF
TGTGCCAGCAGTCCCATTTTAGCCTACGAGCAGTACTTC
>many|TRBV27|.|TRBJ1-5
CASSWDLNQPQHF
TGTGCCAGCAGTTGGGACCTCAATCAGCCCCAGCATTTT
>few|TRBV30|.|TRBJ2-1
CAWCVSGEQFF
TGTGCCTGGTGTGTCTCGGGTGAGCAGTTCTTC
>many|TRBV20-1|TRBD2|TRBJ2-1
CSAREGLGVFNEQFF
TGCAGTGCTAGGGAGGGACTAGGCGTGTTTAATGAGCAGTTCTTC
>few|TRBV4-1|TRBD2|TRBJ2-7
CASSQGMSGGDYEQYF
TGCGCCAGCAGCCAAGGAATGAGCGGGGGGGACTACGAGCAGTACTTC
>.|TRBV29-1|.|TRBJ2-5
CSVEPNQETQYF
TGCAGCGTTGAGCCGAACCAAGAGACCCAGTACTTC
>.|TRBV5-5|TRBD2|TRBJ2-1
CASSLDRGGGYNEQFF
TGTGCCAGCAGCTTGGATCGGGGGGGCGGATACAATGAGCAGTTCTTC
>few|TRBV27|.|TRBJ2-3
CASSLGAGRAGTDTQYF
TGTGCCAGCAGTTTAGGGGCAGGACGGGCTGGCACAGATACGCAGTATTTT
>.|TRBV10-3|TRBD1|TRBJ2-4
CATSPGQGVGIQYF
TGTGCCACCTCACCGGGACAGGGAGTAGGCATTCAGTACTTC
>.|TRBV5-5|TRBD1|TRBJ2-7
CASSLEGQGLGEQYF
TGTGCCAGCAGCTTGGAGGGACAGGGATTAGGCGAGCAGTACTTC
>.|TRBV11-2|.|TRBJ2-3
CASSPSLDKDRYTQYF
TGTGCCAGCAGCCCTTCGCTGGACAAAGATAGGTATACGCAGTATTTT
>.|TRBV28|.|TRBJ1-1
CASSLGDTHMNTEAFF
TGTGCCAGCAGTTTAGGGGACACACACATGAACACTGAAGCTTTCTTT
>.|TRBV9|TRBD2|TRBJ2-5
CASSVGGLAEAQYF
TGTGCCAGCAGCGTAGGGGGACTAGCGGAGGCCCAGTACTTC
>few|TRBV28|.|TRBJ1-4
CASRSTGLVNEKLFF
TGTGCCAGCAGGAGTACAGGGTTGGTTAATGAAAAACTGTTTTTT
>.|TRBV12-3/TRBV12-4|.|TRBJ2-3
CASSLASGNTDTQYF
TGTGCCAGCAGTTTAGCTAGCGGTAACACAGATACGCAGTATTTT
>.|TRBV29-1|.|TRBJ1-3
CSASKVGNTIYF
TGCAGCGCGTCTAAGGTTGGAAACACCATATATTTT
>few|TRBV20-1|.|TRBJ2-3
CSARDQDKINTDTQYF
TGCAGTGCTAGAGATCAGGACAAAATAAACACAGATACGCAGTATTTT
>few|TRBV29-1|.|TRBJ1-1
CSVEEGLGGEAFF
TGCAGCGTCGAGGAGGGGCTGGGAGGAGAAGCTTTCTTT
>.|TRBV10-3|.|TRBJ2-6
CAISEHLSSSGANVLTF
TGTGCCATCAGTGAGCACTTATCGAGCTCTGGGGCCAACGTCCTGACTTTC
>.|TRBV12-3/TRBV12-4|TRBD2|TRBJ2-2
CASSWGGRGAGELFF
TGTGCCAGCAGTTGGGGGGGAAGAGGCGCCGGGGAGCTGTTTTTT
>.|TRBV4-1|.|TRBJ2-5
CASSQPTASSKETQYF
TGCGCCAGCAGCCAACCGACGGCTAGCAGTAAAGAGACCCAGTACTTC
>few|TRBV7-9|.|TRBJ2-5
CASSLRFGESQETQYF
TGTGCCAGCAGCTTAAGGTTTGGGGAGAGCCAAGAGACCCAGTACTTC
>.|TRBV11-2|.|TRBJ2-2
CASSSSQVNRATGELFF
TGTGCCAGCAGCTCGTCTCAGGTGAATCGGGCCACCGGGGAGCTGTTTTTT
>.|TRBV12-3/TRBV12-4|.|TRBJ2-1
CASSFGQGTEQFF
TGTGCCAGCAGTTTTGGGCAGGGAACTGAGCAGTTCTTC
>.|TRBV2|.|TRBJ2-1
CASMRLPSYNEQFF
TGTGCCAGCATGCGACTGCCGAGCTACAATGAGCAGTTCTTC
>many|TRBV4-1|TRBD1|TRBJ2-6
CASSQGQGPGANVLTF
TGCGCCAGCAGCCAAGGACAGGGACCAGGGGCCAACGTCCTGACTTTC
>few|TRBV15|TRBD2|TRBJ2-7
CATGDRTSGYEQYF
TGTGCCACGGGGGATAGGACTAGCGGGTACGAGCAGTACTTC
>once|TRBV5-1|.|TRBJ1-1
CASSLGQGRYTEAFF
TGCGCCAGCAGCTTGGGGCAGGGGCGGTACACTGAAGCTTTCTTT
>.|TRBV20-1|.|TRBJ2-3
CSGSVVDPPPSTDTQYF
TGCAGTGGTAGCGTGGTTGACCCACCCCCTAGCACAGATACGCAGTATTTT
>.|TRBV29-1|TRBD2|TRBJ2-1
CSVDGGGAGNEQFF
TGCAGCGTTGACGGCGGGGGGGCCGGCAATGAGCAGTTCTTC
>few|TRBV9|.|TRBJ2-3
CASSGASSTDTQYF
TGTGCCAGCAGCGGGGCTAGCAGCACAGATACGCAGTATTTT
>few|TRBV6-4|.|TRBJ2-2
CASSEVSNTGELFF
TGTGCCAGCAGTGAAGTGTCGAACACCGGGGAGCTGTTTTTT
>few|TRBV10-1|TRBD2|TRBJ2-2
CASSERTSNTGELFF
TGCGCCAGCAGTGAAAGGACTAGCAACACCGGGGAGCTGTTTTTT
>few|TRBV4-1|.|TRBJ2-1
CASSQQGRDEQFF
TGCGCCAGCAGCCAACAGGGTAGGGATGAGCAGTTCTTC
>many|TRBV3-1|.|TRBJ2-7
CASSQGLASSYEQYF
TGTGCCAGCAGCCAAGGGCTTGCGAGCTCCTACGAGCAGTACTTC